Each of the 27 T cell receptor beta chains below was sequenced from the same sample in a study of T cell responses to AZD1222 COVID-19 vaccine. This table comes from immunoSEQ multiplex PCR, and its TCRdb copy is limited to in-frame clones, with some not included. The sample has about 120,000 clones, 75% to 95% seen once. Specimen: peripheral blood, collected 28 days after the second dose of the MenACWY control vaccine. The source of these receptors is an adult who received the MenACWY meningococcal vaccine as a control.

This chain uses TRBV28 with TRBJ2-2, with 10 bases matching TRBD1. Trimming removed 6 bases from V and 1 base from J; junction bases left unmatched: 5. The CDR3 is 16 amino acids. Per germline, CDR1 MDHEN and CDR2 SYDVKM. The chain's CDR3 is CASSERDRGNTGELFF. CDR3 coding DNA: TGTGCCAGCAGCGAGAGGGACAGGGGGAACACCGGGGAGCTGTTTTTT.

There are a few counts of this clone. This sequence joins TRBV14 and TRBJ1-2; D uncertain. The CDR3 covers 14 residues. Trimming pared 0 bases from V and 4 bases from J, leaving 9 bases between. Germline V gene sequence: CDR1 SGHDN, CDR2 FVKESK. Here the CDR3 reads CASSQEPGGYGYTF. CDR3 sequence (DNA): TGTGCCAGCAGCCAAGAGCCAGGAGGCTATGGCTACACCTTC. Based on the CDR3 plus reference TRBV14 and TRBJ1-2, the full variable domain is EAGVTQFPSHSVIEKGQTVTLRCDPISGHDNLYWYRRVMGKEIKFLLHFVKESKQDESGMPNNRFLAERTGGTYSTLKVQPAELEDSGVYFCASSQEPGGYGYTFGSGTRLTVV.

J is TRBJ2-2 and V is TRBV21-1; the table calls TRBD1, which could not be checked here. TRBV21-1 represents a pseudogene. The CDR3 runs to 16 residues. In nucleotides, the CDR3 is TGTGCCAGCAGCAAACGTACAGGGGCGAACACCGGGGAGCTGTTTTTT. It encodes CASSKRTGANTGELFF.

This clone has only a few counts. The rearrangement joins TRBV27 to TRBJ1-3, with D perhaps TRBD1 (6 bases). The CDR3 spans 16 residues. Germline V gene data show CDR1 as MNHEY and CDR2 as SMNVEV (reference sequence). The V gene lost 4 bases and the J gene lost 4 bases, with 17 bases spanning the gap. The CDR3 loop is CASSSQTGFPGNTIYF. The CDR3 DNA sequence: TGTGCCAGCAGTTCCCAGACAGGTTTTCCCGGAAACACCATATATTTT.

The chain recombines TRBV19 with TRBJ1-6; possibly TRBD1 for D (5 bases). V lost 5 bases and J lost 6, with 8 bases in between. This CDR3 is 13 amino acids long. CDR1 and CDR2 from the germline V gene are LNHDA and SQIVND (reference sequence). The DNA of the CDR3 is TGTGCCAGTAGTGTCCAGGGTAATTCACCCCTCCACTTT. As protein: CASSVQGNSPLHF.

V gene TRBV3-1 (or the pseudogene TRBV3-2) combines with J gene TRBJ2-7, with TRBD1 identical over 8 bases. The V gene's germline CDR1 is LGHDT and CDR2 YNNKEL (reference sequence). The length of the CDR3 is 16 residues. Trimming took 0 bases from V and 1 from J; bases not matched to a gene: 5. CDR3 protein: CASSQDWGTGSYEQYF. CDR3 DNA: TGTGCCAGCAGCCAAGATTGGGGGACAGGATCCTACGAGCAGTACTTC.

The chain couples TRBV30 to TRBJ2-3; D not certain. The CDR3 has 14 residues. Germline loops: CDR1 GTSNPN, CDR2 SVGIG (reference sequence). V lost 0 bases and J lost 0, with 7 bases in between. CDR3 region: CAWSVSASTDTQYF. Here the CDR3 DNA reads TGTGCCTGGAGTGTTTCGGCTAGCACAGATACGCAGTATTTT.

The DNA of the CDR3 is TGCGCCAGCAGCTTTAGTCTTTACAATGAGCAGTTCTTC. Translating it yields CASSFSLYNEQFF. The chain joins TRBV5-1 to TRBJ2-1; D uncertain. CDR1 is SGHRS, CDR2 YFSETQ, per germline. The CDR3 spans 13 residues. Trimming removed 2 bases from V and 4 bases from J, with 7 bases in between.

This chain joins TRBV5-8 and TRBJ1-4; weak D call: TRBD1 (5 bases). V lost 3 bases and J lost 11, with 17 bases in between. The germline gives CDR1 SGHTS, CDR2 YDEGEE. CDR3 length: 14 residues. The CDR3 region has the DNA TGTGCCAGCAGCTCTCGGACGGCAGGGAGGAAACTGTTTTTT. Amino acids: CASSSRTAGRKLFF.

The chain joins TRBV18 to TRBJ1-6, with 9 bases identical to TRBD1. The CDR3 has 15 amino acids. Germline V gene data show CDR1 as KGHSH and CDR2 as LQKENI. V trimming: 3 bases; J trimming: 8 bases; junction bases outside the gene matches: 5. The CDR3 DNA sequence: TGTGCCAGCTCACCGAACAGGGGGCGGGATTCACCCCTCCACTTT. Protein sequence: CASSPNRGRDSPLHF.

V gene TRBV7-2 combines with J gene TRBJ1-6; D gene unclear. Deletions cut 1 base from V and 0 bases from J, with 4 bases between. Looked up from germline, CDR1 is SGHTA and CDR2 is FQGNSA. The CDR3 is 15 residues long. CDR3 amino acids: CASSLGNSYNSPLHF. The CDR3, as DNA: TGTGCCAGCAGCTTAGGTAACTCCTATAATTCACCCCTCCACTTT.

The CDR3 bases are TGTGCCAGCAATCCGGGACAGACCCCCCGTGCAGATACGCAGTATTTT. This codes for CASNPGQTPRADTQYF. The chain combines TRBV6-6 with TRBJ2-3; the match to TRBD1 covers 7 bases. The germline CDR1 and CDR2 sequences are MNHNY and SVGAGI (reference sequence). This CDR3 is built from 16 residues. The V gene end was trimmed by 7 bases and the J gene end by 4 bases; junction bases not matched to a gene: 14.

Only one count was recorded for this clone. CDR3: CASSQGRRLETQYF. The CDR3, as DNA: TGTGCCAGCAGCCAGGGACGGAGGCTGGAGACCCAGTACTTC. This chain connects TRBV3-1 (or the pseudogene TRBV3-2) to TRBJ2-5; D is perhaps TRBD1 or TRBD2 (5 bases each). The V end lost 3 bases, the J end lost 5 bases, and 13 bases lay between the germline ends. Germline V gene lookup returns CDR1 LGHDT and CDR2 YNNKEL (reference sequence). The length of the CDR3 is 14 residues.

The chain carries TRBV2 and TRBJ1-1; D not resolved. The CDR3 is made up of 10 amino acids. V was pared by 7 bases and J by 4 bases, with 4 bases between. The germline CDR1 and CDR2 sequences are SNHLY and FYNNEI. The CDR3 here is CASKSTEAFF. DNA for the CDR3: TGTGCCAGCAAATCCACTGAAGCTTTCTTT. Looking up the rest from reference TRBV2 and TRBJ1-1 gives the full variable domain: EPEVTQTPSHQVTQMGQEVILRCVPISNHLYFYWYRQILGQKVEFLVSFYNNEISEKSEIFDDQFSVERPDGSNFTLKIRSTKLEDSAMYFCASKSTEAFFGQGTRLTVV.

The chain uses TRBV10-3 and TRBJ2-1, with D perhaps being TRBD1 or TRBD2 (5 bases each). CDR1 is ENHRY and CDR2 is SYGVKD in the germline V gene. With 3 bases removed from V and 6 bases from J, the gap between germline ends came to 27 bases. The CDR3 loop spans 19 amino acids. The CDR3 reads CAISESEVRGRRVGNEQFF. In nucleotides, the CDR3 is TGTGCCATCAGTGAATCAGAGGTGAGGGGCCGACGCGTGGGCAATGAGCAGTTCTTC.

This chain uses TRBV7-9 with TRBJ2-7, with D tentatively TRBD2 (6 bases). Germline CDR1 SEHNR, CDR2 FQNEAQ (reference sequence). Trimming left V 5 bases short and J 1 base short, with 12 bases between. This CDR3 contains 14 residues. CDR3 coding DNA: TGTGCCAGCAGCGTGGGACTGGGGTCCTACGAGCAGTACTTC. Its protein is CASSVGLGSYEQYF.

V and J are TRBV7-6 and TRBJ1-3, with unresolved D. This CDR3 contains 13 residues. Germline assignment: CDR1 SGHVS and CDR2 FNYEAQ. CDR3 region: CARAGTAGNTIYF. The CDR3 bases are TGTGCAAGGGCGGGTACGGCTGGAAACACCATATATTTT.

J is TRBJ2-5 and V is TRBV5-1; D not resolved. The CDR3 is 14 residues long. Germline loops: CDR1 SGHRS, CDR2 YFSETQ. V was shortened by 0 bases and J by 4 bases, with 10 bases between the two germline ends. The CDR3 loop is CASSLGALAETQYF. The CDR3 DNA sequence: TGCGCCAGCAGCTTGGGGGCGCTTGCAGAGACCCAGTACTTC. The variable domain in full, with the rest retrieved from reference TRBV5-1 and TRBJ2-5, is KAGVTQTPRYLIKTRGQQVTLSCSPISGHRSVSWYQQTPGQGLQFLFEYFSETQRNKGNFPGRFSGRQFSNSRSEMNVSTLELGDSALYLCASSLGALAETQYFGPGTRLLVL.

The genes are TRBV10-3 and TRBJ1-5, with unresolved D. V shed 8 bases and J shed 2 bases, with 10 bases lying between them. CDR1 is ENHRY, CDR2 SYGVKD, per germline. The CDR3 spans 13 residues. CDR3 protein: CAIGPTGNQPQHF. CDR3 nucleotides: TGTGCCATCGGGCCAACAGGCAATCAGCCCCAGCATTTT.

The chain combines TRBV28 with TRBJ1-5, with 9 bases lining up with TRBD1. V was clipped by 11 bases and J by 7 bases; unmatched bases: 6. The CDR3 covers 12 residues. In germline, CDR1 is MDHEN, CDR2 SYDVKM. CDR3 coding DNA: TGTGCCTGTAGGGACAGGGTACAGCCCCAGCATTTT. Residues: CACRDRVQPQHF.

The chain couples TRBV5-4 to TRBJ2-2; D is ambiguous. The V gene lost 0 bases and the J gene lost 6 bases, with 6 bases spanning the gap. Germline loops: CDR1 SGHNT, CDR2 YYREEE (reference sequence). The length of the CDR3 is 13 residues. This chain's CDR3 is CASSLDTPGELFF. CDR3 coding DNA: TGTGCCAGCAGCTTGGACACCCCCGGGGAGCTGTTTTTT.

The genes are TRBV5-1 and TRBJ2-1; TRBD2 aligns across 9 bases. The CDR3 consists of 15 residues. Losses at the gene ends were 4 bases for V and 7 bases for J; bases not matched to a gene: 9. CDR1 is SGHRS and CDR2 is YFSETQ in the germline V gene. The CDR3 DNA reads as TGCGCCAGCAGCCAAGGCGGGACTAGCCTGAATGAGCAGTTCTTC. It specifies CASSQGGTSLNEQFF. Together with reference TRBV5-1 and TRBJ2-1, the CDR3 gives the full variable domain: KAGVTQTPRYLIKTRGQQVTLSCSPISGHRSVSWYQQTPGQGLQFLFEYFSETQRNKGNFPGRFSGRQFSNSRSEMNVSTLELGDSALYLCASSQGGTSLNEQFFGPGTRLTVL.

The chain joins TRBV11-2 to TRBJ2-2; 10 bases map to TRBD2. Per the germline V gene, CDR1 is SGHAT and CDR2 is FQNNGV. There are 16 residues in the CDR3. Trimming removed 5 bases from V and 1 base from J; junction bases left unmatched: 4. The CDR3 region has the DNA TGTGCCAGCAGCCCGAGCGGGGGGGTGAACACCGGGGAGCTGTTTTTT. It is translated as CASSPSGGVNTGELFF.

This chain joins TRBV28 and TRBJ1-2; weak D call: TRBD1 (5 bases). V was pared by 5 bases and J by 0 bases, with 16 bases between. This CDR3 has 16 amino acids. The germline CDR1 and CDR2 sequences are MDHEN and SYDVKM. DNA of the CDR3: TGTGCCAGCAGTAGGACATTAGGGGCTCCTAACTATGGCTACACCTTC. Residues: CASSRTLGAPNYGYTF.

This clone came up once. J is TRBJ1-6 and V is TRBV5-6, with TRBD1 matching over 8 bases. This CDR3 is 18 amino acids long. Germline V lookup: CDR1 SGHDT, CDR2 YYEEEE. Unmatched junction bases numbered 11, after V lost 4 bases and J lost 2 bases. The DNA of the CDR3 is TGTGCCAGCAGCGTCGGACAGGGAGTATGGACCTATAATTCACCCCTCCACTTT. Translation gives CASSVGQGVWTYNSPLHF.

V and J are TRBV16 and TRBJ1-5; possible D gene TRBD1, 6 bases. The V gene lost 1 base and the J gene lost 5 bases, with 12 bases spanning the gap. Germline V gives CDR1 KGHSY, CDR2 FQNENV. This CDR3 has 15 amino acids. The CDR3 DNA sequence: TGTGCCAGCAGCCAATGGGGGCAGGGCGATCAGCCCCAGCATTTT. Encoded protein: CASSQWGQGDQPQHF.

The genes are TRBV29-1 and TRBJ2-5; 9 bases match TRBD1. The CDR3 is 12 residues long. V trimming: 6 bases; J trimming: 6 bases; junction bases outside the gene matches: 5. Germline V gene sequence: CDR1 SQVTM, CDR2 ANQGSEA. The chain's CDR3 is CSVGQGGKTQYF. The CDR3 DNA reads TGCAGCGTGGGACAGGGTGGAAAGACCCAGTACTTC.